This TCR beta chain was captured in a study of neoadjuvant anti-PD-1 for oral cavity cancer. Here immunoSEQ multiplex PCR was the method, and the copy in TCRdb shows in-frame clones only, minus some. The profile shows 30,000 to 35,000 clones, around nine tenths of them singletons. From germline, CDR1 is LNHDA and CDR2 SQIVND (reference sequence). The CDR3 loop spans 14 amino acids. The V gene end was trimmed by 5 bases and the J gene end by 2 bases; junction bases not matched to a gene: 5. Sequencing used PBMCs, obtained before nivolumab (anti-PD-1) treatment. J is TRBJ2-7 and V is TRBV19, with 8 positions matching TRBD2. The TCR was taken from a person between 35 and 79 years old with oral cavity squamous cell carcinoma. CDR3 region: CASSSRGGPYEQYF. The CDR3, as DNA: TGTGCCAGTAGTTCCCGGGGGGGGCCCTACGAGCAGTACTTC. The complete variable domain, with remaining parts taken from reference TRBV19 and TRBJ2-7, reads DGGITQSPKYLFRKEGQNVTLSCEQNLNHDAMYWYRQDPGQGLRLIYYSQIVNDFQKGDIAEGYSVSREKKESFPLTVTSAQKNPTAFYLCASSSRGGPYEQYFGPGTRLTVT.